This TCR beta chain appears in the sequencing data of a study of blood T cell repertoires in COVID-19. In the study overall: Whether acute or convalescent, the COVID-19 samples came from the United States, Italy and Spain.

Categorization into cohorts depended on clinical history that participants reported. Cohort 3 donors counted as recovered after two negative PCRs, clearance, or resolved symptoms. Assay used: immunoSEQ multiplex PCR; TCRdb lists only in-frame clones, some missing. The sample yields about 310,000 clones, approximately 90% seen once. Germline loops: CDR1 GTSNPN, CDR2 SVGIG (reference sequence). The CDR3 runs 12 residues. The V end was cut by 1 base, the J end by 3 bases, with 7 bases between. This clone was seen at least ten times. The sequenced material came from PBMCs or T cells enriched from blood (not recorded which). This TCR was recovered from a young woman who had recovered from COVID-19. This sequence joins TRBV30 and TRBJ2-7; possible D gene TRBD2, 6 bases. CDR3 DNA: TGTGCCTGGAGTGGGGGGGACTACGAGCAGTACTTC. As protein: CAWSGGDYEQYF. The variable domain in full, with the rest retrieved from reference TRBV30 and TRBJ2-7, is SQTIHQWPATLVQPVGSPLSLECTVEGTSNPNLYWYRQAAGRGLQLLFYSVGIGQISSEVPQNLSASRPQDRQFILSSKKLLLSDSGFYLCAWSGGDYEQYFGPGTRLTVT.